This TCR beta chain was identified during a study of cytomegalovirus exposure and HLA in healthy donors. This clone was found once. Primers: 60 Vbeta forward and 13 Jbeta reverse. Using immunoSEQ multiplex PCR, the repertoire was profiled, and TCRdb retains in-frame clones only, with some absent. The data hold approximately 140,000 clones, with roughly four fifths observed a single time. The germline V gene has CDR1 LNHNV and CDR2 YYDKDF (reference sequence). This CDR3 comprises 13 residues. J is TRBJ2-5 and V is TRBV15, with 9 bases lining up with TRBD1. With the DNA end fitting TRBJ2-7 better, the J assignment may be wrong. The receptor's source is a girl aged 2-10 years in good health and CMV-seronegative. Sequencing used PBMCs. The CDR3: CATRNTGGHEQYF. As DNA, the CDR3 is TGTGCCACCAGGAATACAGGGGGCCACGAGCAGTACTTC.